This T cell receptor (beta chain) was profiled in a study of glioma-infiltrating T cells. Study-level information: Sequencing aimed for roughly 4.5- to 11-fold coverage of about a million peripheral T cells.

The CDR3 covers 16 residues. Germline CDR1 is MNHEY and CDR2 is SMNVEV (reference sequence). The J segment lost 4 bases and the V segment lost 6 bases, leaving 15 bases of the junction unmatched. The iRepertoire nested amplicon-rescue multiplex PCR amplified TCR alpha and beta CDR3s from RNA. TCRdb passed the multiplex PCR reads through MiXCR, listing each CDR3 protein once. In the table there are a few hundred thousand distinct CDR3 sequences, roughly two fifths of which are singletons. Study outcomes and limitations: Tissue and blood shared very few CDR3 sequences.

On this clonotype: What it recognizes is unknown.

The sequence derives from a human donor with low-grade glioma or glioblastoma, undergoing nonglioma brain surgery, or in good health (not recorded which). This rearrangement joins TRBV27 to TRBJ2-7; 7 bases are shared with TRBD2. The sequenced sample consisted of glioma tissue, nonneoplastic brain tissue, or PBMCs (not recorded which). The CDR3 nucleotides read TGTGCCAGCAGGGGTCTTCTAGCGGAAACCTCATACGAGCAGTACTTC. Translated: CASRGLLAETSYEQYF.